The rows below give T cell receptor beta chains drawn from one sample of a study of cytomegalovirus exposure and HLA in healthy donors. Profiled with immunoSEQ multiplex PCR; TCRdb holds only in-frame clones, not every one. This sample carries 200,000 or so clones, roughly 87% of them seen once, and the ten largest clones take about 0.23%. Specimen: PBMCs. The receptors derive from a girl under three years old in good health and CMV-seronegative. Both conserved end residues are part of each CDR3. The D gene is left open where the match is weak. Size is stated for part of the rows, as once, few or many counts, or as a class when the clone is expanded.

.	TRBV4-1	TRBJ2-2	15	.	CASSQGLQGVGELFF	TGCGCCAGCAGCCAGGGCCTACAGGGAGTCGGGGAGCTGTTTTTT
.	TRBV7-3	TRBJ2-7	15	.	CASSLSSLAPYEQYF	TGTGCCAGCAGCTTAAGTAGTCTAGCGCCCTACGAGCAGTACTTC
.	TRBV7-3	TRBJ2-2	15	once	CASSLGGANTGELFF	TGTGCCAGCAGCTTAGGGGGCGCGAACACCGGGGAGCTGTTTTTT
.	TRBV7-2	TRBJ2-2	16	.	CASSLAPGLNTGELFF	TGTGCCAGCAGCTTAGCCCCGGGTCTGAACACCGGGGAGCTGTTTTTT
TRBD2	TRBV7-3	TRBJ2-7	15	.	CASSLSPSGNYEQYF	TGTGCCAGCAGCTTAAGCCCTAGCGGAAACTACGAGCAGTACTTC
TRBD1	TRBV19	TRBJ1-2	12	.	CASRQQGYGYTF	TGTGCCAGTAGACAACAGGGGTATGGCTACACCTTC
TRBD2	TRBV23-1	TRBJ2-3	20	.	CASSRGIGTSGGCGRDTQYF	TGCGCCAGCAGCCGAGGAATAGGGACTAGCGGAGGTTGTGGTAGAGATACGCAGTATTTT
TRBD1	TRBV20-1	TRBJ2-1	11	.	CSATRQGEQFF	TGCAGTGCTACCCGACAGGGTGAGCAGTTCTTC
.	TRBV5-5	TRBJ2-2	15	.	CASSAYQGSPGELFF	TGTGCCAGCAGCGCCTACCAGGGAAGTCCCGGGGAGCTGTTTTTT
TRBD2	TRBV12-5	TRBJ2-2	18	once	CASGLPIAGGASAGELFF	TGTGCTAGTGGTCTCCCGATAGCGGGGGGGGCGTCGGCCGGGGAGCTGTTTTTT
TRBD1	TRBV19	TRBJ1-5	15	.	CASSIFGQGRQPQHF	TGTGCCAGTAGTATATTTGGACAGGGGAGGCAGCCCCAGCATTTT
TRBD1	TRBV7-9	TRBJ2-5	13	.	CASSRGQSETQYF	TGTGCCAGCAGCCGGGGACAGTCGGAGACCCAGTACTTC
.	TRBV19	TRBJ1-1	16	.	CASSTIPGAENTEAFF	TGTGCCAGTAGTACCATCCCCGGAGCCGAGAACACTGAAGCTTTCTTT
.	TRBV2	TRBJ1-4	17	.	CASSDWSGLATNEKLFF	TGTGCCAGCAGTGATTGGTCAGGACTAGCAACTAATGAAAAACTGTTTTTT
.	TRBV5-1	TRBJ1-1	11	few	CASSLESEAFF	TGCGCCAGCAGCTTGGAGAGTGAAGCTTTCTTT
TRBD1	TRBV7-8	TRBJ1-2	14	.	CASSQQGNRYGYTF	TGTGCCAGCAGCCAACAGGGGAATCGCTATGGCTACACCTTC
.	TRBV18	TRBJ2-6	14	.	CASSESNGANVLTF	TGTGCCAGCTCGGAGAGTAATGGGGCCAACGTCCTGACTTTC
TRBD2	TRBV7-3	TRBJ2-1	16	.	CASSLTLAGGYNEQFF	TGTGCCAGCAGCTTAACCCTAGCGGGAGGGTACAATGAGCAGTTCTTC
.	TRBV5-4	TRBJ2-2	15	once	CASSYDTSSHGELFF	TGTGCCAGCAGTTACGATACTAGTAGTCACGGGGAGCTGTTTTTT
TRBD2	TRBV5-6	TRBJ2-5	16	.	CASSLVGGALGETQYF	TGTGCCAGCAGCTTGGTCGGGGGGGCCCTCGGGGAGACCCAGTACTTC
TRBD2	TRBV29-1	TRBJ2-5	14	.	CSVRTSPYQETQYF	TGCAGCGTTAGGACTAGCCCGTACCAAGAGACCCAGTACTTC
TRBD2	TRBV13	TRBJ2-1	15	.	CASSRSSGGYNEQFF	TGTGCCAGCAGCCGATCTAGCGGGGGCTACAATGAGCAGTTCTTC
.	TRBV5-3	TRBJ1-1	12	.	CARSLAGTEAFF	TGTGCCAGAAGCTTGGCCGGCACTGAAGCTTTCTTT
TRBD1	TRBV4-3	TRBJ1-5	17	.	CASSQDQGAGSNQPQHF	TGCGCCAGCAGCCAAGATCAGGGGGCGGGGAGCAATCAGCCCCAGCATTTT
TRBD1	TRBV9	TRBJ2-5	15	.	CASRGIRDREETQYF	TGTGCCAGCAGGGGGATTCGGGACAGGGAAGAGACCCAGTACTTC
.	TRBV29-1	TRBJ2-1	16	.	CSVAPSGATSYNEQFF	TGCAGCGTTGCCCCATCAGGGGCGACGTCCTACAATGAGCAGTTCTTC
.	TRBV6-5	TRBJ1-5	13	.	CASSFYSGQPQHF	TGTGCCAGCAGTTTCTACTCAGGTCAGCCCCAGCATTTT
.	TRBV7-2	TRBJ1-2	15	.	CASSTPGTGAYGYTF	TGTGCCAGCAGCACTCCTGGTACAGGAGCCTATGGCTACACCTTC
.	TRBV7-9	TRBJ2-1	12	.	CASSLAPSEQFF	TGTGCCAGCAGCTTAGCTCCGAGTGAGCAGTTCTTC
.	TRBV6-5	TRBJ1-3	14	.	CASSRDNSGNTIYF	TGTGCCAGCAGCCGGGACAACTCTGGAAACACCATATATTTT
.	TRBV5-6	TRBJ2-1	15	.	CASSFGGSMTIEQFF	TGTGCCAGCAGCTTTGGTGGCTCAATGACAATTGAGCAGTTCTTC
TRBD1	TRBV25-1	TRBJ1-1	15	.	CASSELGQGHTEAFF	TGTGCCAGCAGTGAATTGGGACAGGGTCACACTGAAGCTTTCTTT
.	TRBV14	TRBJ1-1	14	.	CASSQQGKETEAFF	TGTGCCAGCAGCCAACAGGGGAAAGAGACTGAAGCTTTCTTT
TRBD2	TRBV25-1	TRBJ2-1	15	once	CASSATSGAYNEQFF	TGTGCCAGCAGTGCTACTAGCGGGGCGTACAATGAGCAGTTCTTC
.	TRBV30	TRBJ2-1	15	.	CAWTPDLTRGREQFF	TGTGCCTGGACGCCGGACCTTACCAGGGGTAGGGAGCAGTTCTTC
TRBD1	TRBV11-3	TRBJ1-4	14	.	CASSLGQGMEKLFF	TGTGCCAGCAGCTTGGGACAGGGGATGGAAAAACTGTTTTTT
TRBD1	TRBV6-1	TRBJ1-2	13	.	CASSEKTGDGYTF	TGTGCCAGCAGTGAAAAGACAGGGGATGGCTACACCTTC
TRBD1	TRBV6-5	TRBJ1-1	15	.	CASSATTGTGVGAFF	TGTGCCAGCAGTGCCACAACCGGGACAGGGGTCGGAGCTTTCTTT
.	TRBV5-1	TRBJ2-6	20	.	CASSFTPLRGLTSGANVLTF	TGCGCCAGCAGCTTTACCCCTCTACGGGGTTTGACCTCTGGGGCCAACGTCCTGACTTTC
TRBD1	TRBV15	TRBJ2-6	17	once	CATSREAGGSGANVPTF	TGTGCCACCAGCAGAGAGGCAGGGGGCTCTGGGGCCAACGTCCCGACTTTC
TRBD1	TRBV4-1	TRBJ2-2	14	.	CASSPDRARGELFF	TGCGCCAGCAGCCCGGACAGGGCAAGGGGGGAGCTGTTTTTT
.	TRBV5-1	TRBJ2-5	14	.	CASSLVAAQETQYF	TGCGCCAGCAGCTTGGTTGCGGCGCAAGAGACCCAGTACTTC
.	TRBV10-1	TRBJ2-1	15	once	CASSPRQGLYNEQFF	TGCGCCAGCAGCCCTAGACAGGGACTCTACAATGAGCAGTTCTTC
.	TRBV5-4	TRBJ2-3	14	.	CASSLLGGTDTQYF	TGTGCCAGCAGCTTGTTAGGGGGCACAGATACGCAGTATTTT
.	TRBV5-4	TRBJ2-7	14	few	CASSFGQGIYEQYF	TGTGCCAGCAGCTTTGGTCAGGGTATCTACGAGCAGTACTTC
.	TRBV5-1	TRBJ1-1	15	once	CASSLAGVGGTEAFF	TGCGCCAGCAGCTTGGCAGGAGTAGGGGGAACTGAAGCTTTCTTT
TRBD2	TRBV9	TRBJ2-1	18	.	CASSISTSGGIPYNEQFF	TGTGCCAGCAGCATCTCGACTAGCGGGGGAATTCCCTACAATGAGCAGTTCTTC
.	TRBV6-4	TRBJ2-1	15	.	CASSDIAGLHNEQFF	TGTGCCAGCAGTGACATTGCGGGACTCCACAATGAGCAGTTCTTC